This is a list of T cell receptor beta chains from one sample in a study of T cell responses to AZD1222 COVID-19 vaccine. Clones were read by immunoSEQ multiplex PCR, and TCRdb kept only the in-frame ones, dropping some. The table records about 140,000 clones, roughly 92% of them present only once. The input for sequencing was peripheral blood, taken on day 0 of AZD1222 vaccination. These receptors were collected from an adult in good health. The CDR3 runs from the conserved cysteine through the conserved F or W. The D gene is left open where the match is weak. Clone size is given for some rows only: seen once, a few or many times, or a class if the clone is expanded.

J,size,V,D,DNA,CDR3
TRBJ2-7,once,TRBV18,TRBD2,TGTGCCAGCTCACCAGCCGGGACTAGCTGGGGGGAGCAGTACTTC,CASSPAGTSWGEQYF
TRBJ1-5,-,TRBV6-2/TRBV6-3,TRBD1,TGTGCCAGCAGCAGCGGACAGGGGAGGCAGCCCCAGCATTTT,CASSSGQGRQPQHF
TRBJ2-7,-,TRBV27,TRBD1,TGTGCCAGCGGCCGAGGACAGGGGTTGGAGGAGCAGTACTTC,CASGRGQGLEEQYF
TRBJ1-5,-,TRBV19,-,TGTGCCAGTAGTTCGGCTGGGCAGCCCCAGCATTTT,CASSSAGQPQHF
TRBJ1-1,-,TRBV12-3/TRBV12-4,-,TGTGCCAGCCGGTGGACCGACACTGAAGCTTTCTTT,CASRWTDTEAFF
TRBJ2-5,-,TRBV5-1,TRBD2,TGCGCCAGCAGCCACCAAGCGGGACAAGAGACCCAGTACTTC,CASSHQAGQETQYF
TRBJ1-5,once,TRBV10-1,-,TGCGCCAGCAGCGTAACGGGGGTTCGCAATCAGCCCCAGCATTTT,CASSVTGVRNQPQHF
TRBJ1-1,once,TRBV4-1,-,TGCGCCAGCAGCCAAGTTTGGAACTTCAGGAACACTGAAGCTTTCTTT,CASSQVWNFRNTEAFF
TRBJ2-2,-,TRBV4-3,-,TGCGCCAGCAGCCAAGAACGACTAGTCCGGACCGGGGAGCTGTTTTTT,CASSQERLVRTGELFF
TRBJ1-2,-,TRBV7-2,-,TGTGCCAGCAGCTTAAATAGCGCAGCCTCGCAAAACTATGGCTACACCTTC,CASSLNSAASQNYGYTF
TRBJ2-5,-,TRBV5-1,-,TGCGCCAGCAGCTTGGCCTCTGCGGAAGAGACCCAGTACTTC,CASSLASAEETQYF
TRBJ2-1,-,TRBV18,-,TGTGCCAGCTCACCGATTTCGGGGGTTAATGAGCAGTTCTTC,CASSPISGVNEQFF
TRBJ2-1,-,TRBV29-1,-,TGCAGCGTTGAAGATTTGAGGAGGGGCTACAATGAGCAGTTCTTC,CSVEDLRRGYNEQFF
TRBJ1-2,-,TRBV28,-,TGTGCCAGCAGTTTTGGGCAGAACTATGGCTACACCTTC,CASSFGQNYGYTF
TRBJ2-7,once,TRBV19,-,TGTGCCAGTAGTATTAACGCGGCAGGGAGGTACGAGCAGTACTTC,CASSINAAGRYEQYF
TRBJ2-7,-,TRBV19,-,TGTGCCAGTAGTAGGGACGGAACCTACGAGCAGTACTTC,CASSRDGTYEQYF
TRBJ1-1,few,TRBV21-1,-,TGTGCCAGCAGCAAAGAAGGCGGCAGGGCCAGCACTGAAGCTTTCTTT,CASSKEGGRASTEAFF
TRBJ2-1,-,TRBV9,-,TGTGCCAGCAGCGCCGGGATCCCGGGGAGGAATGAGCAGTTCTTC,CASSAGIPGRNEQFF
TRBJ2-1,-,TRBV29-1,TRBD2,TGCAGCGTGGAGGGACTAGCGGGGGCCCCCAGCTCCTACAATGAGCAGTTCTTC,CSVEGLAGAPSSYNEQFF
TRBJ1-1,-,TRBV11-1,TRBD1,TGTGCCAGCAGCTTAGAAGGGGGCTCTGGCACTGAAGCTTTCTTT,CASSLEGGSGTEAFF
TRBJ1-2,-,TRBV7-6,-,TGTGCCAGCAGCGGAGACACGGGACGGCTCAAGGGCTACACCTTC,CASSGDTGRLKGYTF
TRBJ1-5,once,TRBV7-2,-,TGTGCCAGCAGCTTAGCCCCAGATCAGCCCCAGCATTTT,CASSLAPDQPQHF
TRBJ2-3,-,TRBV30,TRBD2,TGTGCCTGGAGTCCTAGACTAGCGGGAGGGATACATACGCAGTATTTT,CAWSPRLAGGIHTQYF
TRBJ2-5,-,TRBV3-1/TRBV3-2,TRBD2,TGTGCCAGCAGCCAAGCGGGGACTAGCGGGGGCAGGAAGACCCAGTACTTC,CASSQAGTSGGRKTQYF
TRBJ2-5,once,TRBV28,TRBD2,TGTGCCAGCTTTCCAGCGGGAGGGGGGGAGACCCAGTACTTC,CASFPAGGGETQYF
TRBJ2-6,-,TRBV7-9,-,TGTGCCAGCAGCTTCGCGGACAGCTCTGGGGCCAACGTCCTGACTTTC,CASSFADSSGANVLTF
TRBJ1-6,-,TRBV5-1,-,TGCGCCAGCAGCTTTGGTAGCTCCTATAATTCACCCCTCCACTTT,CASSFGSSYNSPLHF
TRBJ1-5,-,TRBV7-2,-,TGTGCCAGCAGCCCGGGAGGGTCAAGGAGAGATAGCAATCAGCCCCAGCATTTT,CASSPGGSRRDSNQPQHF
TRBJ2-7,-,TRBV12-3/TRBV12-4,-,TGTGCCAGCAGGTCACTAGGGGATTACGAGCAGTACTTC,CASRSLGDYEQYF
TRBJ1-4,-,TRBV7-2,-,TGTGCCAGCAGCCTCACCCGGGCAACTAATGAAAAACTGTTTTTT,CASSLTRATNEKLFF
TRBJ1-2,-,TRBV7-8,-,TGTGCCAGCAGTTATAGGGACCGGGGCGGCTACACCTTC,CASSYRDRGGYTF
TRBJ1-5,-,TRBV9,-,TGTGCCAGCAGCCTCAGTGGGAGTCAGCCCCAGCATTTT,CASSLSGSQPQHF
TRBJ1-1,few,TRBV19,TRBD1,TGTGCCAGTAGTATACTAGGGGGCGACACTGAAGCTTTCTTT,CASSILGGDTEAFF
TRBJ2-7,-,TRBV24-1,-,TGTGCCTCTAGGACTAGTTCCAGTTCGGCACAGGGTCGATACGAGCAGTACTTC,CASRTSSSSAQGRYEQYF
TRBJ1-2,once,TRBV18,-,TGTGCCAGCTCACCTGGACAGTTTTGGAATGGCTACACCTTC,CASSPGQFWNGYTF
TRBJ2-7,-,TRBV6-2/TRBV6-3,TRBD1,TGTGCCAGCAGCACAGGACAGGGGGTTTTCGAGCAGTACTTC,CASSTGQGVFEQYF
TRBJ2-2,few,TRBV6-5,-,TGTGCCAGCAGTTACCGTCAAGCCACCGGGGAGCTGTTTTTT,CASSYRQATGELFF
TRBJ2-5,-,TRBV3-1/TRBV3-2,TRBD2,TGTGCCAGCAGTAGACTAGCGGGGGAGAGGCAAGAGACCCAGTACTTC,CASSRLAGERQETQYF
TRBJ2-5,-,TRBV6-5,TRBD1,TGTGCCAGCACGACCGGGACAGGGAGCCAAGAGACCCAGTACTTC,CASTTGTGSQETQYF
TRBJ1-1,-,TRBV27,TRBD1,TGTGCCAGCAGTTTATCGTCAATACAGGGGTGGGCCACTGAAGCTTTCTTT,CASSLSSIQGWATEAFF
TRBJ2-2,-,TRBV5-4,-,TGTGCCAGCAGCTTGGACCAAAACACCGGGGAGCTGTTTTTT,CASSLDQNTGELFF
TRBJ1-5,-,TRBV4-2,TRBD1,TGTGCCAGCAGCTCCGCCGGACAGGGCGATCAGCCCCAGCATTTT,CASSSAGQGDQPQHF
TRBJ1-5,-,TRBV7-6,TRBD1,TGTGCCAGCAGTACGAGGACAGGGGGCTATAGCAATCAGCCCCAGCATTTT,CASSTRTGGYSNQPQHF
TRBJ2-1,-,TRBV12-3/TRBV12-4,-,TGTGCCAGCACCAGGGCAGTACGCAATGAGCAGTTCTTC,CASTRAVRNEQFF
TRBJ1-2,-,TRBV27,TRBD1,TGTGCCAGCAGTTTATCGACTTGGACAGGGGAAGGCTACACCTTC,CASSLSTWTGEGYTF
TRBJ1-1,-,TRBV5-4,-,TGTGCCAGCAGCCCCCCTGGCGGGGTCACTGAAGCTTTCTTT,CASSPPGGVTEAFF